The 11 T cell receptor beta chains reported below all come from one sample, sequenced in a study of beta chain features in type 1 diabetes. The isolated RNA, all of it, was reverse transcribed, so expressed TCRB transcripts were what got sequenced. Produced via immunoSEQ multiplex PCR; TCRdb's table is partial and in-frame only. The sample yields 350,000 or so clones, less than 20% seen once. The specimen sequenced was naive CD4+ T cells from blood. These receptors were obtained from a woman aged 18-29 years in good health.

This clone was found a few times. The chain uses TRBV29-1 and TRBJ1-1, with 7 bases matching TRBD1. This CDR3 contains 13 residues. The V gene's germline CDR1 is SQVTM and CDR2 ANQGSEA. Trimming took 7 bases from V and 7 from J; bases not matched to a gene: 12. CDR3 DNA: TGCAGCGCCAAGCCGGCCAGGGGGTTTGAAGCTTTCTTT. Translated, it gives CSAKPARGFEAFF.

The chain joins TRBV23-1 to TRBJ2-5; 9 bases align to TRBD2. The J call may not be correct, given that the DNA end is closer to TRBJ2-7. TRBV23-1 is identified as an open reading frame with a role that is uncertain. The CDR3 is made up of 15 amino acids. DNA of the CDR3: TGCGCCAGCAGTCCGCTAGCGGGATTGTCCTACGAGCAGTACTTC. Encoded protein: CASSPLAGLSYEQYF.

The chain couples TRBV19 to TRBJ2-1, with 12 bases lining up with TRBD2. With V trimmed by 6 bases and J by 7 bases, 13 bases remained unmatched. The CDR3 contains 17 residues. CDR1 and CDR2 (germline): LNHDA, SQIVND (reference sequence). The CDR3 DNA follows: TGTGCCAGTAGAGGGCAGGGTGAGACTAGCGGGAGAAATGAGCAGTTCTTC. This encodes CASRGQGETSGRNEQFF.

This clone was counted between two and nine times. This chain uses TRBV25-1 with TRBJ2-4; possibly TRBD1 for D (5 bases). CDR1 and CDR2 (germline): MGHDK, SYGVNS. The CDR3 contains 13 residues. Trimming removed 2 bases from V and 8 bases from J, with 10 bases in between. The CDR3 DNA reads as TGTGCCAGCAGTGAACCAGGGTCGTACATTCAGTACTTC. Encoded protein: CASSEPGSYIQYF.

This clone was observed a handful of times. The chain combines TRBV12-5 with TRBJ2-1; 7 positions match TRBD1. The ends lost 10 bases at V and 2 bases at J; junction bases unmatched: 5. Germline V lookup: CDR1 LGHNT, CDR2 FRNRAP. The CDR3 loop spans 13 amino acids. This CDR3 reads CATDREPYNEQFF. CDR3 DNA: TGTGCTACTGACAGGGAACCCTACAATGAGCAGTTCTTC.

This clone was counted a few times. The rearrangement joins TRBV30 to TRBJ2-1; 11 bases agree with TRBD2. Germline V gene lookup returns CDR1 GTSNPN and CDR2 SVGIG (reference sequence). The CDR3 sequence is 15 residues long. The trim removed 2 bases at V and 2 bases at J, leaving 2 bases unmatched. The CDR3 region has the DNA TGTGCCTGGAGTCGACTAGCGGGGCCCTACAATGAGCAGTTCTTC. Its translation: CAWSRLAGPYNEQFF. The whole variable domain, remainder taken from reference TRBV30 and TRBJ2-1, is SQTIHQWPATLVQPVGSPLSLECTVEGTSNPNLYWYRQAAGRGLQLLFYSVGIGQISSEVPQNLSASRPQDRQFILSSKKLLLSDSGFYLCAWSRLAGPYNEQFFGPGTRLTVL.

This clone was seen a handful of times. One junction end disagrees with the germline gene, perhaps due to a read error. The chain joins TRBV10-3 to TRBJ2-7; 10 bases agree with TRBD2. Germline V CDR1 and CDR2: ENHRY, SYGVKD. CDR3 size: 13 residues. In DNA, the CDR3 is TGTGCCGCGAGCGGTCTAGCGGGAGCGGCGACTTCCTTC. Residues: CAASGLAGAATSF.

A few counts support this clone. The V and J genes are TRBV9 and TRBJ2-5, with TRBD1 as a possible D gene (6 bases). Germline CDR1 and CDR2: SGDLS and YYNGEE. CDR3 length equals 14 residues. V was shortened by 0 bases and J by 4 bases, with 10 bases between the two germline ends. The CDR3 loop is CASSVGGRGETQYF. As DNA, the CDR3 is TGTGCCAGCAGCGTAGGAGGCAGGGGAGAGACCCAGTACTTC.

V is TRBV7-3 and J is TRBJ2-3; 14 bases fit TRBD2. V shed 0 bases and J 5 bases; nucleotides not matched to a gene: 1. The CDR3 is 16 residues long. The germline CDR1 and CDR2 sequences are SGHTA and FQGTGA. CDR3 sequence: CASSLTGLAGVDTQYF. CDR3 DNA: TGTGCCAGCAGCTTAACGGGACTAGCGGGGGTAGATACGCAGTATTTT.

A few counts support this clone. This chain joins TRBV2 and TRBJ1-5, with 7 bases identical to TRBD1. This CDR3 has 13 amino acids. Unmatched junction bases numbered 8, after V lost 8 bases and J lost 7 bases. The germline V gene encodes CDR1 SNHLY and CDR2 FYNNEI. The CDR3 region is CASRGTGDQPQHF. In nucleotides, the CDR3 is TGTGCCAGCCGGGGAACAGGGGACCAGCCCCAGCATTTT.

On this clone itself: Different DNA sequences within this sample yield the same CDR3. The chain's CDR3 is CASSLGQYEQYF. The CDR3 region has the DNA TGCGCCAGCAGCTTGGGGCAGTACGAGCAGTACTTC. V usage is TRBV5-1 and J usage is TRBJ2-7; no firm D call. CDR1 SGHRS and CDR2 YFSETQ come from the germline V gene. The CDR3 runs to 12 residues. The germline V and J ends were trimmed by 0 bases and 4 bases, with 5 bases remaining between them. Full variable domain (missing parts from reference TRBV5-1 and TRBJ2-7): KAGVTQTPRYLIKTRGQQVTLSCSPISGHRSVSWYQQTPGQGLQFLFEYFSETQRNKGNFPGRFSGRQFSNSRSEMNVSTLELGDSALYLCASSLGQYEQYFGPGTRLTVT.